This T cell receptor beta chain was identified in a study of shared clonotypes between healthy human individuals. Assay used: immunoSEQ multiplex PCR; TCRdb lists only in-frame clones, some missing. The sample holds about 2 million clones; 85% to 95% are singletons and the top ten take 0.1% to 0.15%. This clone appeared a single time. Its antigen is currently unknown. General study findings and limits: It was expected that sequencing depth would affect clonotype sharing among donors.

CDR3 length equals 14 residues. V gave up 0 bases and J gave up 0 bases, with 5 bases separating them. Germline V gene sequence: CDR1 SGHTA, CDR2 FQGNSA. The receptor was isolated from a man younger than 35 in good health. The material sequenced was naive CD4+ T cells sorted from blood. Regarding subset: CD45RA+ positively selected. The genes are TRBV7-2 and TRBJ2-5, with D unclear. CDR3 coding DNA: TGTGCCAGCAGCTTAGCAGGCTACCAAGAGACCCAGTACTTC. Residues: CASSLAGYQETQYF. Together with reference TRBV7-2 and TRBJ2-5, the CDR3 gives the full variable domain: GAGVSQSPSNKVTEKGKDVELRCDPISGHTALYWYRQSLGQGLEFLIYFQGNSAPDKSGLPSDRFSAERTGGSVSTLTIQRTQQEDSAVYLCASSLAGYQETQYFGPGTRLLVL.